This T cell receptor (beta chain) emerged from a study of regulatory T cells in long-lasting Graves disease. This clonotype was observed a few times. Its antigen is unidentified. The V end lost 4 bases, the J end lost 8 bases, and 14 bases lay between the germline ends. CDR3 size: 14 residues. Germline CDR1 and CDR2: ENHRY and SYGVKD. Time point indicated: persistent/refractory GD, antithyroid drugs over 5 years with positive TRAb. Construction of the TCR library relied on RNA isolated from PBMCs. Study-wide points: Persistent disease was associated with favored TRBV28 usage and with favored use of TRBJ1-2 and TRBJ2-5.

Construction of TCR beta libraries relied on iRepertoire HTBI primers and on Arm-PCR targeting CDR3 regions. TCRdb used MiXCR to reprocess the multiplex PCR reads, holding one entry per CDR3 protein. Counted here are almost 350,000 distinct CDR3 sequences, about 18% occurring once; the ten biggest clones make up over 25%. The TCR comes from a female donor with Graves disease. The gene calls are TRBV10-3 and TRBJ1-4; tentatively, D is TRBD1 (6 bases). The source was peripheral blood mononuclear cells (PBMCs), collected when the disease was refractory, from a patient treated with antithyroid drugs. The CDR3 loop reads CAISGGADGEKLFF. The CDR3 DNA reads as TGTGCCATCAGTGGGGGGGCTGACGGAGAAAAACTGTTTTTT.